The rows below give T cell receptor beta chains drawn from one sample of a study of shared clonotypes between healthy human individuals. The data were produced by immunoSEQ multiplex PCR, yet TCRdb's version contains in-frame clones alone and is incomplete. The data show millions of clones, roughly 95% seen once. Sequencing was performed on naive CD4+ T cells sorted from blood. The receptors shown here come from a man aged 18-30 years in good health. CDR3s leave out the opening cysteine and the closing phenylalanine or tryptophan.

v_gene	j_gene	CDR3aa
TRBV6-5	TRBJ2-7	ASSYNRLAHTYEQY
TRBV6-6	TRBJ1-6	ASSLRGAAQNSPLH
TRBV11-3	TRBJ2-1	ASSLAPSYYNEQF
TRBV10-3	TRBJ2-7	ATRGPYEQY
TRBV18	TRBJ1-6	ASSVDRDNSPLH
TRBV6-5	TRBJ2-7	ASSRQPYEQY
TRBV15	TRBJ1-3	ATSRGGINSGNTIY
TRBV7-2	TRBJ1-5	ASSLDNQPQH
TRBV7-9	TRBJ1-2	ASSLAALRAGTNGYT
TRBV25-1	TRBJ2-1	ASSVFWTSGSNEQF
TRBV29-1	TRBJ2-3	SVQTSGFTDTQY
TRBV28	TRBJ2-2	ASSLAGTGPGGELF
TRBV6-1	TRBJ2-7	ASTLEEKQY
TRBV5-4	TRBJ1-2	ASSLDRLPYGYT
TRBV21-1	TRBJ1-2	ASSKTWRVRGLGYGYT
TRBV5-1	TRBJ2-5	ASSSAGGGETQY